Presented here are 7 T cell receptor beta chains from one specimen sequenced in a study of graft-versus-host responses after intestinal transplantation. TCRdb keeps only in-frame clones here, not all; method: immunoSEQ multiplex PCR. The table records 8,000 to 11,000 clones, roughly 38% of them present only once. Investigators plated approximately 200,000 CFSE-labeled responder cells together with approximately 200,000 irradiated stimulator cells labeled with violet dye. The sequences come from alloreactive CD8+ T cells from a mixed lymphocyte reaction culture, collected before intestinal transplant. Subset here: CFSE-low proliferating T cells sorted from roughly six-day pre-transplant mixed lymphocyte reaction (GvH or HvG direction). All receptors come from a human patient who received an intestinal transplant.

The chain carries TRBV7-6 and TRBJ2-3; D possibly corresponds to TRBD2 (6 bases). CDR1 and CDR2 from the germline V gene are SGHVS and FNYEAQ. The CDR3 spans 15 residues. V was pared by 0 bases and J by 2 bases, with 9 bases between. The chain's CDR3 is CASSLAASVTDTQYF. CDR3 nucleotides: TGTGCCAGCAGCTTAGCGGCTAGCGTCACAGATACGCAGTATTTT. Full variable domain (missing parts from reference TRBV7-6 and TRBJ2-3): GAGVSQSPRYKVTKRGQDVALRCDPISGHVSLYWYRQALGQGPEFLTYFNYEAQQDKSGLPNDRFSAERPEGSISTLTIQRTEQRDSAMYRCASSLAASVTDTQYFGPGTRLTVL.

The chain joins TRBV7-6 to TRBJ2-1; 7 bases align to TRBD1. The CDR3 contains 17 residues. Germline CDR1 is SGHVS and CDR2 is FNYEAQ. V lost 1 base to trimming and J lost 4 bases; unmatched junction nucleotides: 10. The CDR3 nucleotides read TGTGCCAGCAGCTTAGAAGGGGGCGGTTCGTGGTACAATGAGCAGTTCTTC. Its translation is CASSLEGGGSWYNEQFF.

The gene calls are TRBV15 and TRBJ2-3; 7 bases match TRBD1. Looked up from germline, CDR1 is LNHNV and CDR2 is YYDKDF (reference sequence). The CDR3 runs 12 residues. Trimming cost V 5 bases and J 4 bases; bases outside gene matches: 0. The CDR3 nucleotides are TGTGCCACCAGCCAGGGGGCAGATACGCAGTATTTT. This gives the protein CATSQGADTQYF.

The gene calls are TRBV25-1 and TRBJ2-7; weak D call: TRBD2 (7 bases). V dropped 3 bases and J dropped 2 bases, with 17 bases sitting between them. Germline values: CDR1 MGHDK, CDR2 SYGVNS. This CDR3 comprises 16 residues. CDR3 amino acids: CASSDIGGGPTYEQYF. For the CDR3, the DNA is TGTGCCAGCAGTGACATCGGCGGGGGCCCTACCTACGAGCAGTACTTC.

V usage is TRBV19 and J usage is TRBJ2-1; 13 nucleotides match TRBD2. V lost 5 bases to trimming and J lost 4 bases; unmatched junction nucleotides: 8. This CDR3 spans 17 amino acids. Germline CDR1 is LNHDA and CDR2 is SQIVND (reference sequence). CDR3 in amino acids: CASSWRLAGGSYNEQFF. CDR3 DNA: TGTGCCAGTAGTTGGCGACTAGCGGGAGGCTCGTACAATGAGCAGTTCTTC.

V is TRBV27 and J is TRBJ2-7; TRBD2 matches 14 bases. The CDR3 totals 15 residues. Germline values: CDR1 MNHEY, CDR2 SMNVEV (reference sequence). V shed 5 bases, J shed 5 bases, and the junction held 5 bases outside the gene matches. The CDR3: CASSHGTSGSNEQYF. The DNA for the CDR3 is TGTGCCAGCAGTCACGGGACTAGCGGGAGTAACGAGCAGTACTTC.

The V gene is TRBV9, the J gene TRBJ2-7; tentative D call: TRBD2 (6 bases). This CDR3 has 15 residues. The germline V gene encodes CDR1 SGDLS and CDR2 YYNGEE. V was pared by 0 bases and J by 3 bases, with 13 bases between. For the CDR3, the DNA is TGTGCCAGCAGCGTAGCGGGACTCCCTTACTACGAGCAGTACTTC. Protein sequence: CASSVAGLPYYEQYF.